Shown below are 25 T cell receptor beta chains from a single sample sequenced in a study of OX40 agonist ivuxolimab in advanced cancers. Generated by immunoSEQ multiplex PCR, the TCRdb table keeps only in-frame clones and is missing some. In the table there are 60,000 to 100,000 clones, around 87% of which are singletons. This material consisted of CD4+ or CD8+ T cells sorted from blood, taken in a trial of the OX40 agonist ivuxolimab. These receptor sequences come from an adult with an advanced solid tumor such as melanoma, head and neck, liver or kidney cancer.

The DNA of the CDR3 is TGTGCCAGCAGCTTAGATGTCCCTAGCGGGGAGCTGTTTTTT. It codes for CASSLDVPSGELFF. V is TRBV11-3 and J is TRBJ2-2; D unresolved. There are 14 residues in the CDR3. V shed 0 bases and J shed 7 bases, with 9 bases lying between them. Germline V lookup: CDR1 SGHNT, CDR2 YENEEA.

The genes are TRBV28 and TRBJ1-4; 8 positions match TRBD1. CDR3 size: 15 residues. The germline V gene encodes CDR1 MDHEN and CDR2 SYDVKM. The V gene end was trimmed by 6 bases and the J gene end by 7 bases; junction bases not matched to a gene: 10. The CDR3 here is CASRPSGGAVEKLFF. In DNA, the CDR3 is TGTGCCAGCAGACCTTCAGGGGGCGCGGTTGAAAAACTGTTTTTT.

V usage is TRBV4-2 and J usage is TRBJ1-5; tentative D call: TRBD1 (6 bases). The length of the CDR3 is 15 residues. V lost 0 bases, J lost 6 bases, and 12 bases lay in between. From germline, CDR1 is LGHNA and CDR2 YNFKEQ. The CDR3 loop is CASSQDTQGSQPQHF. In DNA, the CDR3 is TGTGCCAGCAGCCAAGATACCCAGGGGAGTCAGCCCCAGCATTTT.

The chain joins TRBV11-3 to TRBJ2-5; 7 bases line up with TRBD1. After removal of 5 bases from V and 4 bases from J, the junction contained 7 bases not matched to a gene. The CDR3 spans 14 residues. CDR1 and CDR2 (germline): SGHNT, YENEEA. Here the CDR3 DNA reads TGTGCCAGCAGCCGTCGACAGGGCGGAGAGACCCAGTACTTC. The encoded protein is CASSRRQGGETQYF.

The rearrangement links TRBV6-5 to TRBJ2-1; 8 positions match TRBD2. The germline V gene has CDR1 MNHEY and CDR2 SVGAGI. The junction had 5 bases not matched to a gene; V was cut back by 0 bases and J by 4 bases. The CDR3 totals 16 residues. The CDR3 protein is CASSYSGLGGYNEQFF. The CDR3 region has the DNA TGTGCCAGCAGTTACTCGGGACTAGGAGGGTACAATGAGCAGTTCTTC.

About this clone itself: One end of the junction fails to match germline, which may point to a read error. This chain uses TRBV18 with TRBJ1-2; no clear D. This CDR3 comprises 13 residues. Germline V gene data show CDR1 as KGHSH and CDR2 as LQKENI. DNA for the CDR3: TGTGCCAGCTCCCGGGCCGAGGAGTATGACTACACCTTC. Encoded protein: CASSRAEEYDYTF.

The rearrangement joins TRBV5-1 to TRBJ2-1; possibly TRBD1 for D (6 bases). The CDR3 loop spans 15 amino acids. V lost 6 bases, J lost 0 bases, and 13 bases lay in between. Germline CDR1 SGHRS, CDR2 YFSETQ. The CDR3 here is CASKLQGGSYNEQFF. In nucleotides, the CDR3 is TGCGCCAGCAAGTTACAGGGCGGCTCCTACAATGAGCAGTTCTTC.

The chain has TRBV6-6 and TRBJ2-7, with D maybe TRBD2 (5 bases). Germline CDR1 reads MNHNY; CDR2 reads SVGAGI (reference sequence). V was clipped by 6 bases and J by 1 base, with 10 bases between them. The CDR3 spans 13 residues. CDR3 protein: CASRAGNSYEQYF. The CDR3 nucleotides are TGTGCCAGCAGGGCCGGGAATTCCTACGAGCAGTACTTC.

The genes are TRBV6-1 and TRBJ2-7, with TRBD1 identical over 7 bases. The CDR3 length is 14 residues. Unmatched junction bases numbered 6, after V lost 7 bases and J lost 0 bases. Germline V gene sequence: CDR1 MNHNS, CDR2 SASEGT. CDR3 region: CASNNRQGSYEQYF. CDR3 nucleotide sequence: TGTGCCAGCAACAACCGACAGGGCTCCTACGAGCAGTACTTC.

The CDR3 DNA follows: TGTGCCAGCAGCTTCGGACTAGCGGGAGGAACCGGGGAGCTGTTTTTT. Protein product: CASSFGLAGGTGELFF. V gene TRBV7-8 combines with J gene TRBJ2-2, with TRBD2 identical over 14 bases. The CDR3 runs to 16 residues. Germline V gives CDR1 SGHVS, CDR2 FQNEAQ. Trimming removed 3 bases from V and 5 bases from J; junction bases left unmatched: 2.

The chain combines TRBV28 with TRBJ1-5; 9 bases map to TRBD1. This CDR3 spans 18 amino acids. The V segment lost 5 bases and the J segment 0 bases; nucleotides outside the gene matches: 11. The germline V gene has CDR1 MDHEN and CDR2 SYDVKM. CDR3 sequence reads: CASSPQGAVKYSNQPQHF. The CDR3 DNA is TGTGCCAGCAGTCCACAGGGGGCGGTCAAGTATAGCAATCAGCCCCAGCATTTT.

The chain combines TRBV29-1 with TRBJ2-1; D is tentatively TRBD1 or TRBD2 (5 bases each). Trimming shortened V by 3 bases and J by 7 bases, and 19 bases separated the two germline ends. Germline V lookup: CDR1 SQVTM, CDR2 ANQGSEA. This CDR3 comprises 15 residues. CDR3 DNA sequence: TGCAGCGTTGAGGGGTCAGGGTGGGGGTTGAATGAGCAGTTCTTC. Amino acids: CSVEGSGWGLNEQFF.

In its sample, this clone ranks as medium-sized. The chain carries TRBV19 and TRBJ2-7; D possibly corresponds to TRBD2 (6 bases). V lost 5 bases and J 7 bases, leaving 24 bases between the germline ends. The CDR3 is made up of 16 amino acids. Per germline, CDR1 LNHDA and CDR2 SQIVND (reference sequence). The CDR3 protein is CASSGTSGTFPKEQYF. Written as DNA, the CDR3 is TGTGCCAGTAGTGGCACCTCCGGGACTTTCCCTAAGGAGCAGTACTTC.

CDR3 bases: TGCGCCAGCGGCCCTTGGTCGAGTAACACCGGGGAGCTGTTTTTT. Its protein is CASGPWSSNTGELFF. This chain uses TRBV5-1 with TRBJ2-2, with D uncertain. Germline CDR1 and CDR2: SGHRS and YFSETQ. The CDR3 spans 15 residues. V dropped 7 bases and J dropped 2 bases, with 15 bases sitting between them.

CDR3 bases: TGTGCTAGTGGAGGAGAACGCCAGCCCCAGCATTTT. This encodes CASGGERQPQHF. The chain links TRBV12-5 to TRBJ1-5; no clear D. Looked up from germline, CDR1 is LGHNT and CDR2 is FRNRAP. V was pared by 6 bases and J by 7 bases, with 10 bases between. This CDR3 region has 12 residues.

This clone has just a few counts. The CDR3 DNA follows: TGTGCCAGCAGTACGCAGGACGGGAACTATGGCTACACCTTC. It translates to CASSTQDGNYGYTF. The gene calls are TRBV28 and TRBJ1-2; no clear D. Trimming removed 5 bases from V and 2 bases from J, with 12 bases in between. This CDR3 region has 14 residues. Germline V gene lookup returns CDR1 MDHEN and CDR2 SYDVKM.

DNA of the CDR3: TGTGCCAGCCCACCCCCGGGGCAACTAGGACTCGCCCAAAACAATGAGCAGTTCTTC. This codes for CASPPPGQLGLAQNNEQFF. The chain couples TRBV28 to TRBJ2-1, with D possibly called TRBD1 or TRBD2 (5 bases each). The V gene's germline CDR1 is MDHEN and CDR2 SYDVKM. This CDR3 has 19 residues. Trimming removed 8 bases from V and 5 bases from J, with 31 bases in between.

This rearrangement joins TRBV6-1 to TRBJ1-1; unclear D gene. Germline V gives CDR1 MNHNS, CDR2 SASEGT. The V and J ends lost 5 bases and 5 bases respectively, with 12 bases between them. This CDR3 is 13 amino acids long. The CDR3 DNA is TGTGCCAGCAGTAAACCTACCGGGACTGAAGCTTTCTTT. It translates to CASSKPTGTEAFF.

This clone was seen a single time. This chain connects TRBV5-1 to TRBJ2-3; 7 bases agree with TRBD1. The CDR3 is 15 amino acids. J lost 3 bases, V lost 2 bases, and 6 bases had no gene match. The V gene's germline CDR1 is SGHRS and CDR2 YFSETQ. The CDR3 region has the DNA TGCGCCAGCAGCTTACAGGGGAGTGCGACAGATACGCAGTATTTT. It codes for CASSLQGSATDTQYF.

The chain links TRBV28 to TRBJ1-1; no clear D. V dropped 4 bases and J dropped 8 bases, with 23 bases sitting between them. Germline CDR1 MDHEN, CDR2 SYDVKM. The CDR3 sequence is 16 residues long. CDR3 amino acids: CASSYRGLKWTIEAFF. Here the CDR3 DNA reads TGTGCCAGCAGTTATCGTGGTCTAAAATGGACGATAGAAGCTTTCTTT.

The V and J genes are TRBV5-6 and TRBJ2-4; D gene unclear. V was cut by 0 bases and J by 0 bases, with 16 bases left in between. This CDR3 spans 18 amino acids. Germline values: CDR1 SGHDT, CDR2 YYEEEE. The CDR3 here is CASSLGRQPLLAKNIQYF. CDR3 DNA sequence: TGTGCCAGCAGCTTGGGGCGGCAGCCCCTTCTAGCCAAAAACATTCAGTACTTC.

The chain has TRBV4-2 and TRBJ2-3; D not resolved. This CDR3 has 15 amino acids. The ends were cut back, 1 base at V and 2 bases at J, with 10 bases in the middle. Germline V lookup: CDR1 LGHNA, CDR2 YNFKEQ. The CDR3 DNA reads TGTGCCAGCAGCCAAGGGGCAGGACCCACAGATACGCAGTATTTT. Protein: CASSQGAGPTDTQYF.

CDR3 in amino acids: CASSFLDFYNEQFF. The CDR3 nucleotides read TGTGCCAGCAGCTTCCTGGACTTCTACAATGAGCAGTTCTTC. The V call is TRBV7-9, the J call TRBJ2-1, with D possibly being TRBD2 (5 bases). Germline lookup yields CDR1 SEHNR and CDR2 FQNEAQ (reference sequence). This CDR3 is 14 amino acids long. Trimming left V 3 bases short and J 3 bases short, with 9 bases between.

The rearrangement joins TRBV28 to TRBJ2-2; no clear D gene. Germline CDR1 and CDR2: MDHEN and SYDVKM. The CDR3 consists of 14 residues. V dropped 11 bases and J dropped 1 base, with 14 bases sitting between them. In nucleotides, the CDR3 is TGTGCCGCAGTTACTCAAATGAACACCGGGGAGCTGTTTTTT. Translating gives CAAVTQMNTGELFF.

The chain recombines TRBV27 with TRBJ2-1; D possibly corresponds to TRBD1 (5 bases). This CDR3 has 16 amino acids. V dropped 2 bases and J dropped 0 bases, with 11 bases sitting between them. The germline CDR1 and CDR2 sequences are MNHEY and SMNVEV (reference sequence). The CDR3 DNA reads as TGTGCCAGCAGTTTAAAGGGGCCAAGCTCCTACAATGAGCAGTTCTTC. As protein: CASSLKGPSSYNEQFF.